This record concerns one TCR beta chain sequence. Original analysis: Estimates of nucleated cell counts were drawn from the amplification of reference gene primers. Libraries were prepared by immunoSEQ multiplex PCR; TCRdb keeps only in-frame clonotypes and omits some of them. V, J and clone size derive from that table, while D and trimming were established from the DNA sequence. The table records approximately 60,000 clones, more than 60% of them present only once. These data originate in a study of blood T cell repertoires in COVID-19. Whole-study context: The origin of the acute and convalescent COVID-19 samples was the United States, Italy and Spain. From T cells, B-cell-depleted T cells, or PBMCs came the material, which was cDNA or gDNA.

V was pared by 2 bases and J by 2 bases, with 13 bases between. CDR1 is SGHKS and CDR2 is YYEKEE in the germline V gene (reference sequence). The CDR3 totals 15 residues. The chain employs TRBV5-5 and TRBJ1-1; D is perhaps TRBD1 (5 bases). The origin of this receptor is a woman of 80 years or more with active or convalescent COVID-19. The specimen sequenced was peripheral blood. The CDR3 region has the DNA TGTGCCAGCAGCTTCTCCGGGGCGGGAAACACTGAAGCTTTCTTT. Translating gives CASSFSGAGNTEAFF.